This TCR beta chain was sequenced in a study of blood T cell repertoires in COVID-19. Study context: COVID-19 samples collected from the United States, Italy and Spain covered acute and convalescent phases. The analysed material was cDNA or gDNA that came from T cells, B-cell-depleted T cells, or PBMCs.

A single count supports this clone. The J segment lost 0 bases and the V segment lost 0 bases, leaving 9 bases of the junction unmatched. The CDR3 covers 19 residues. Germline values: CDR1 SGHRS, CDR2 YFSETQ. Per the original data handling: Reference gene primer amplification yielded estimated nucleated cell counts. TCRdb's copy holds only in-frame clones and misses some; the assay was immunoSEQ multiplex PCR. V and J calls and clone size are as listed in that table; D and trimming were resolved from the DNA. This table has roughly 260,000 clones, 86% appearing once. This sequence originates from a man aged 40-50 years who had recovered from COVID-19. The V and J genes are TRBV5-1 and TRBJ2-6; TRBD2 matches 7 bases. The material sequenced was peripheral blood. The CDR3 is CASSLEGGGFSSGANVLTF. In DNA form, the CDR3 reads TGCGCCAGCAGCTTGGAGGGCGGGGGATTCTCCTCTGGGGCCAACGTCCTGACTTTC.